The rows below give T cell receptor beta chains drawn from one sample of a study of beta chain features in type 1 diabetes. TCRdb's table, derived via immunoSEQ multiplex PCR, lists solely in-frame clones and lacks some. The sample has about 240,000 clones, approximately 15% seen once. The sequenced material came from naive CD4+ T cells from blood. The receptors derive from a man aged 30 to 39 with type 1 diabetes. Each CDR3 is given with its conserved first and last residue. Each record gives: J gene, clone size, V gene, CDR3 protein. Rows give clone size only sometimes, using once, few, many, or a class for an expanded clone.

j_gene: TRBJ2-6
abundance: .
v_gene: TRBV6-5
CDR3aa: CASSFFPRGGANVLTF

j_gene: TRBJ2-1
abundance: .
v_gene: TRBV18
CDR3aa: CASSPPLREVSYNEQFF

j_gene: TRBJ2-7
abundance: few
v_gene: TRBV18
CDR3aa: CASSLDRGSEQYF

j_gene: TRBJ1-5
abundance: .
v_gene: TRBV9
CDR3aa: CASSARRTLGPYSNQPQHF

j_gene: TRBJ1-3
abundance: .
v_gene: TRBV18
CDR3aa: CASSLEDSGNTIYF

j_gene: TRBJ1-2
abundance: few
v_gene: TRBV5-1
CDR3aa: CASSLGTGDYGYTF

j_gene: TRBJ2-7
abundance: once
v_gene: TRBV30
CDR3aa: CAWGGTLSGRRLGQYF

j_gene: TRBJ1-2
abundance: .
v_gene: TRBV6-6
CDR3aa: CASTPPGGSYGYTF

j_gene: .
abundance: .
v_gene: TRBV5-1
CDR3aa: CASSGQGTAKSYEQYF

j_gene: TRBJ1-2
abundance: few
v_gene: TRBV6-1
CDR3aa: CASRPTTGTGNGYTF

j_gene: TRBJ2-1
abundance: .
v_gene: TRBV5-1
CDR3aa: CASSLAAGMINEQFF

j_gene: TRBJ1-4
abundance: .
v_gene: TRBV30
CDR3aa: CAWSDREKLFF

j_gene: TRBJ2-2
abundance: .
v_gene: TRBV9
CDR3aa: CASSVAPPGELFF

j_gene: TRBJ2-4
abundance: .
v_gene: TRBV5-6
CDR3aa: CASSLRGNSKNIQYF

j_gene: TRBJ1-1
abundance: .
v_gene: TRBV19
CDR3aa: CASSTERDTEAFF

j_gene: TRBJ2-3
abundance: once
v_gene: TRBV4-2
CDR3aa: CASSQEIMGLVTDTQYF

j_gene: TRBJ2-1
abundance: .
v_gene: TRBV11-2
CDR3aa: CASSLQGQVYNEQFF

j_gene: TRBJ2-5
abundance: few
v_gene: TRBV9
CDR3aa: CASSSYGQGKETQYF

j_gene: TRBJ1-6
abundance: few
v_gene: TRBV29-1
CDR3aa: CSVRDSPYNSPLHF

j_gene: TRBJ1-2
abundance: .
v_gene: TRBV9
CDR3aa: CASSDRDDYGYTF

j_gene: TRBJ1-2
abundance: .
v_gene: TRBV6-6
CDR3aa: CASSYAVFRNYGYTF

j_gene: TRBJ1-2
abundance: few
v_gene: TRBV10-3
CDR3aa: CAISESTGRGYTF

j_gene: TRBJ2-7
abundance: .
v_gene: TRBV4-2
CDR3aa: CASSQANGMQGEQYF

j_gene: TRBJ1-1
abundance: .
v_gene: TRBV2
CDR3aa: CASTETGSEAFF

j_gene: TRBJ2-3
abundance: .
v_gene: TRBV7-2
CDR3aa: CASRPPGADTQYF

j_gene: TRBJ2-3
abundance: few
v_gene: TRBV18
CDR3aa: CASSPAGTDTQYF

j_gene: TRBJ1-1
abundance: .
v_gene: TRBV4-1
CDR3aa: CASSLGGQHVNTEAFF

j_gene: TRBJ1-1
abundance: .
v_gene: TRBV6-1
CDR3aa: CASSIDRNTEAFF

j_gene: TRBJ2-5
abundance: few
v_gene: TRBV7-9
CDR3aa: CASSWTGSMETQYF

j_gene: TRBJ2-2
abundance: few
v_gene: TRBV2
CDR3aa: CASNPRGQGYGELFF

j_gene: TRBJ1-1
abundance: .
v_gene: TRBV2
CDR3aa: CASSTQGAFF

j_gene: TRBJ2-4
abundance: few
v_gene: TRBV4-1
CDR3aa: CASSHPGTGVRNIQYF

j_gene: TRBJ1-5
abundance: few
v_gene: TRBV14
CDR3aa: CASSQVEGQPQHF

j_gene: TRBJ1-1
abundance: .
v_gene: TRBV4-1
CDR3aa: CASSQPRETMVTGLAFF

j_gene: TRBJ2-7
abundance: few
v_gene: TRBV2
CDR3aa: CASSRQGGYEQYF

j_gene: TRBJ2-1
abundance: few
v_gene: TRBV11-3
CDR3aa: CASSLDGKGAYNEQFF

j_gene: TRBJ1-1
abundance: few
v_gene: TRBV7-9
CDR3aa: CASSKGTGRGTEAFF

j_gene: TRBJ1-1
abundance: .
v_gene: TRBV11-2
CDR3aa: CASSLDAAMNTEAFF

j_gene: TRBJ2-7
abundance: few
v_gene: TRBV19
CDR3aa: CASSRKPPGQGSDEQYF

j_gene: TRBJ2-2
abundance: few
v_gene: TRBV9
CDR3aa: CASSVAPNSRGGNAGELFF

j_gene: TRBJ2-1
abundance: few
v_gene: TRBV7-9
CDR3aa: CASSSGQGSYNEQFF

j_gene: TRBJ2-5
abundance: .
v_gene: TRBV5-1
CDR3aa: CASSPGNGNQETQYF

j_gene: TRBJ1-1
abundance: few
v_gene: TRBV30
CDR3aa: CAWSKLEGPVDTEAFF

j_gene: TRBJ2-1
abundance: .
v_gene: TRBV5-4
CDR3aa: CASSFQAQRVHNEQFF

j_gene: TRBJ1-5
abundance: .
v_gene: TRBV6-1
CDR3aa: CASRTNRDNQPQHF

j_gene: TRBJ1-2
abundance: few
v_gene: TRBV6-5
CDR3aa: CASRRDSYGYTF

j_gene: TRBJ1-4
abundance: .
v_gene: TRBV30
CDR3aa: CAWSGQGNEKLFF

j_gene: TRBJ1-1
abundance: few
v_gene: TRBV2
CDR3aa: CASSVRGIRAEAFF

j_gene: TRBJ1-2
abundance: .
v_gene: TRBV11-2
CDR3aa: CASSLDLGGSGYTF

j_gene: TRBJ2-3
abundance: few
v_gene: TRBV30
CDR3aa: CAWSPMQALGTDTQYF

j_gene: TRBJ2-2
abundance: few
v_gene: TRBV9
CDR3aa: CASSVALGEPAGELFF

j_gene: TRBJ2-7
abundance: .
v_gene: TRBV18
CDR3aa: CASSLPGTGGEQYF

j_gene: TRBJ2-6
abundance: few
v_gene: TRBV5-1
CDR3aa: CASSLEQWDQIPGGLTF

j_gene: TRBJ1-2
abundance: .
v_gene: TRBV29-1
CDR3aa: CSVDSGESYGYTF

j_gene: TRBJ1-1
abundance: .
v_gene: TRBV9
CDR3aa: CASSRTGGNTEAFF

j_gene: TRBJ1-4
abundance: .
v_gene: TRBV9
CDR3aa: CASSVGASPATNEKLFF

j_gene: TRBJ2-5
abundance: .
v_gene: TRBV5-1
CDR3aa: CASSYRGYQETQYF

j_gene: TRBJ2-1
abundance: few
v_gene: TRBV7-8
CDR3aa: CASSTKSVYADNEQFF